Listed below are T cell receptor beta chains from one sample, sequenced in a study of CD8+ T cells in alopecia areata. Libraries were prepared by immunoSEQ multiplex PCR; TCRdb keeps only in-frame clonotypes and omits some of them. The repertoire includes about 200,000 clones, 50% to 60% of them detected once, and about 3.5% sits in the top ten. This sample comprised CD4+ T cells sorted from blood, obtained at week 4, from a patient treated with tofacitinib. The receptor set was obtained from a human donor with alopecia areata. Both conserved end residues are part of each CDR3. The D gene is left open where the match is weak. Expanded clones get a size class; other rows say once, few or many, or leave the size out.

v_call	clone_size	d_call	j_call	cdr3_aa	cdr3_nt
TRBV15	.	.	TRBJ2-3	CATSRESLGYSTDTQYF	TGTGCCACCAGCAGAGAAAGTCTTGGGTATAGCACAGATACGCAGTATTTT
TRBV20-1	.	.	TRBJ2-3	CSAYTKDTQYF	TGCAGTGCTTACACCAAAGATACGCAGTATTTT
TRBV15	.	.	TRBJ1-3	CATSRDGLGGSSGNTIYF	TGTGCCACCAGCAGAGATGGCCTCGGAGGCAGCTCTGGAAACACCATATATTTT
TRBV25-1	.	.	TRBJ1-2	CASRVDSYYGYTF	TGTGCCAGCCGTGTGGACAGCTACTATGGCTACACCTTC
TRBV29-1	few	.	TRBJ1-1	CSVPGPNTEAFF	TGCAGCGTACCGGGACCGAACACTGAAGCTTTCTTT
TRBV7-9	.	TRBD2	TRBJ2-5	CASSLLAGVRETQYF	TGTGCCAGCAGCTTACTAGCGGGGGTCCGGGAGACCCAGTACTTC
TRBV6-9	.	.	TRBJ2-5	CASSYRDPASPPGEAQYF	TGTGCCAGCAGTTATAGGGATCCCGCCTCACCTCCGGGTGAGGCCCAGTACTTC
TRBV19	few	.	TRBJ1-2	CASSRGDDGYTF	TGTGCCAGTAGCAGGGGAGATGATGGCTACACCTTC
TRBV30	.	TRBD1	TRBJ1-5	CAWSVQGHQPQHF	TGTGCCTGGAGTGTACAGGGGCATCAGCCCCAGCATTTT
TRBV30	.	TRBD1	TRBJ2-1	CAWSFRTGRNEQFF	TGTGCCTGGAGTTTCCGGACAGGTCGGAATGAGCAGTTCTTC
TRBV29-1	.	.	TRBJ2-7	CSVGHRSYEQYF	TGCAGCGTTGGACACCGATCCTACGAGCAGTACTTC
TRBV15	once	.	TRBJ1-1	CATSTHRRAEAFF	TGTGCCACCAGCACCCATCGAAGGGCTGAAGCTTTCTTT
TRBV30	.	.	TRBJ2-1	CAWRLSGTEQFF	TGTGCCTGGAGGCTCAGCGGAACTGAGCAGTTCTTC
TRBV6-1	.	TRBD2	TRBJ2-5	CASSEAPGGRETQYF	TGTGCCAGCAGTGAAGCGCCGGGGGGTAGGGAGACCCAGTACTTC
TRBV30	.	.	TRBJ2-7	CAWSGSPYEQYF	TGTGCCTGGAGCGGCAGCCCCTACGAGCAGTACTTC
TRBV7-2	once	.	TRBJ1-2	CASSKGKSPNYGYTF	TGTGCCAGCAGCAAAGGGAAGAGCCCCAACTATGGCTACACCTTC
TRBV7-2	.	TRBD2	TRBJ2-1	CASSPGSAGGYNEQFF	TGTGCCAGCAGCCCCGGCTCAGCGGGGGGTTACAATGAGCAGTTCTTC
TRBV7-9	.	.	TRBJ2-7	CASSPSISRTYEQYF	TGTGCCAGCAGCCCCTCGATAAGTAGAACCTACGAGCAGTACTTC
TRBV28	.	.	TRBJ2-7	CASSLEGNREQYF	TGTGCCAGCAGTTTAGAGGGGAACAGGGAGCAGTACTTC
TRBV30	few	.	TRBJ1-5	CAWSVQGSNQPQHF	TGTGCCTGGAGTGTACAAGGAAGCAATCAGCCCCAGCATTTT
TRBV7-3	few	TRBD1	TRBJ2-2	CASSRQGANTGELFF	TGTGCCAGCAGCCGACAGGGCGCGAACACCGGGGAGCTGTTTTTT
TRBV30	.	.	TRBJ1-2	CAWSGLAGAASYGYTF	TGTGCCTGGAGTGGACTCGCCGGGGCGGCTAGCTATGGCTACACCTTC
TRBV27	once	.	TRBJ1-1	CASSHYPRARAKAFF	TGTGCCAGCAGTCATTATCCAAGGGCCAGGGCCAAAGCTTTCTTT
TRBV29-1	.	.	TRBJ1-2	CSVEWGNGYTF	TGCAGCGTTGAATGGGGGAATGGCTACACCTTC
TRBV29-1	.	.	TRBJ2-1	CSVEGSPGDRWNEQFF	TGCAGCGTTGAAGGGTCCCCGGGGGACCGGTGGAATGAGCAGTTCTTC
TRBV29-1	few	TRBD1	TRBJ2-6	CSVEGQGAAGANVLTF	TGCAGCGTTGAAGGACAGGGGGCGGCCGGGGCCAACGTCCTGACTTTC
TRBV7-2	few	.	TRBJ2-3	CASGGPSSTDTQYF	TGTGCCAGCGGGGGTCCATCTAGCACAGATACGCAGTATTTT
TRBV4-1	.	.	TRBJ2-7	CASSQPRDLDYEQYF	TGCGCCAGCAGCCAACCCCGGGACCTCGACTACGAGCAGTACTTC
TRBV2	once	.	TRBJ2-7	CASSLGGQQYEQYF	TGTGCCAGCTCACTCGGCGGACAGCAGTACGAGCAGTACTTC
TRBV20-1	.	.	TRBJ2-5	CSAKGPAGQYF	TGCAGTGCTAAGGGACCGGCGGGTCAGTACTTC
TRBV4-1	.	.	TRBJ2-2	CASSQVYGRELFF	TGCGCCAGCAGCCAAGTTTATGGCAGGGAGCTGTTTTTT
TRBV5-1	.	.	TRBJ2-2	CASSLERWNTGELFF	TGCGCCAGCAGCTTGGAGAGGTGGAACACCGGGGAGCTGTTTTTT
TRBV7-9	.	TRBD1	TRBJ2-4	CASSTRQGLKNIQYF	TGTGCCAGCAGTACCCGACAGGGCTTGAAAAACATTCAGTACTTC
TRBV2	.	TRBD1	TRBJ1-5	CASSSGTGAPHF	TGTGCCAGCAGCTCCGGGACAGGCGCCCCACATTTT
TRBV7-2	few	TRBD2	TRBJ2-3	CASSLSGGHRTDTQYF	TGTGCCAGCAGCTTATCGGGGGGGCATAGAACAGATACGCAGTATTTT
TRBV6-5	.	TRBD2	TRBJ2-1	CASSTGTSPYNEQFF	TGTGCCAGCAGTACCGGGACTAGCCCCTACAATGAGCAGTTCTTC
TRBV6-5	.	.	TRBJ2-1	CASSRETRSHEQFF	TGTGCCAGCAGTAGGGAAACCAGGTCCCATGAGCAGTTCTTC
TRBV20-1	.	.	TRBJ2-5	CSARKGETQYF	TGCAGTGCTAGGAAGGGGGAGACCCAGTACTTC
TRBV5-6	.	.	TRBJ1-2	CASGRQNYGYTF	TGTGCCAGCGGAAGGCAGAACTATGGCTACACCTTC
TRBV29-1	.	TRBD1	TRBJ1-2	CSVGRPGQGASGYTF	TGCAGCGTTGGAAGACCGGGACAGGGTGCGTCTGGCTACACCTTC
TRBV5-1	.	.	TRBJ2-5	CASSLRGTLETQYF	TGCGCCAGCAGCCTGAGGGGTACATTAGAGACCCAGTACTTC
TRBV29-1	.	TRBD1	TRBJ1-4	CSIQGASTNEKLFF	TGCAGCATACAGGGGGCATCGACTAATGAAAAACTGTTTTTT
TRBV11-2	.	.	TRBJ2-5	CASSWGRETQYF	TGTGCCAGCAGCTGGGGGAGAGAGACCCAGTACTTC
TRBV7-2	.	.	TRBJ2-1	CASSLSVNEQFF	TGTGCCAGCAGCTTATCCGTGAATGAGCAGTTCTTC
TRBV29-1	.	TRBD1	TRBJ1-1	CSVVPGQGGQAFF	TGCAGCGTCGTCCCGGGACAGGGCGGTCAAGCTTTCTTT
TRBV29-1	.	.	TRBJ2-5	CSVGQPLLQETQYF	TGCAGCGTTGGACAGCCATTACTCCAAGAGACCCAGTACTTC
TRBV9	.	.	TRBJ1-1	CASSVVMNTEAFF	TGTGCCAGCAGCGTAGTCATGAACACTGAAGCTTTCTTT